This T cell receptor (beta chain) was identified during a study of PD-L1 blockade in urothelial cancer. Study information: Enrolled patients had been treated previously with 0 to 3 chemotherapy regimens. Blood was tested 3 weeks (second dose) and 6 weeks into treatment.

This clone was counted a few times. Pretreatment and on-treatment samples were taken, numbering 1 to 8 per patient. Trimming removed 2 bases from V and 5 bases from J, with 13 bases in between. Germline CDR1 is SGHVS and CDR2 is FNYEAQ. This CDR3 contains 16 residues. Templates that were synthetic TCR analogs were spiked into each PCR. Libraries were prepared by immunoSEQ multiplex PCR; TCRdb keeps only in-frame clonotypes and omits some of them. The sample includes tens of thousands of clones, approximately 86% of them seen just once. The chain employs TRBV7-6 and TRBJ1-6, with no clear D. Specimen: PBMCs, collected around atezolizumab (anti-PD-L1) treatment. This receptor was obtained from a man between 60 and 70 years old with urothelial cancer. The chain's CDR3 is CASSLSPGGDNSPLHF. CDR3 sequence (DNA): TGTGCCAGCAGCTTATCGCCAGGCGGGGATAATTCACCCCTCCACTTT.